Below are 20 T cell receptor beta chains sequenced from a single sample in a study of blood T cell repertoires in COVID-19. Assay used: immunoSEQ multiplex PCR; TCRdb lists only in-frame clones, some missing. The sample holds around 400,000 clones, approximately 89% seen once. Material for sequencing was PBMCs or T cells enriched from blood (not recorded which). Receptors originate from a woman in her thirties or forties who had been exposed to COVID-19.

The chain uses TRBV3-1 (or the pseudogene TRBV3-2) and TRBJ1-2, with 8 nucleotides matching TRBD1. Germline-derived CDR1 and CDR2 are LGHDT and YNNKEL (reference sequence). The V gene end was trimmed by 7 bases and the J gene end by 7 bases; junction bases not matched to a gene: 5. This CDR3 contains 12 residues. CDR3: CASKDRESGYTF. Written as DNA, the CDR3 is TGTGCCAGCAAGGACAGGGAAAGTGGCTACACCTTC.

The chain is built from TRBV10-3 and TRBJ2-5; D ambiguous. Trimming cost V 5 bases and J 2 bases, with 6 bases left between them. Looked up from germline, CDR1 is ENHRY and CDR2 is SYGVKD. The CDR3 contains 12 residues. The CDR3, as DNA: TGTGCCATCAGTCACATGCAAGAGACCCAGTACTTC. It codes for CAISHMQETQYF.

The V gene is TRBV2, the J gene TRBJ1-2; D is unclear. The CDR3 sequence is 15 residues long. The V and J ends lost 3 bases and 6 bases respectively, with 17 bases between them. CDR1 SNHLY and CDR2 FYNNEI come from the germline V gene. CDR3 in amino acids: CASSDRWEGNNGYTF. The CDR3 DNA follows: TGTGCCAGCAGTGATAGGTGGGAGGGTAATAATGGCTACACCTTC.

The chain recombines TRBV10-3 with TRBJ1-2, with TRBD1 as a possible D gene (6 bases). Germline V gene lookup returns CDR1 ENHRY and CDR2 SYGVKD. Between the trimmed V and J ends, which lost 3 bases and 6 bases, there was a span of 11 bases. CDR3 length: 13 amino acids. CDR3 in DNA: TGTGCCATCAGTGATTGGCAGGGGAATGGCTACACCTTC. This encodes CAISDWQGNGYTF.

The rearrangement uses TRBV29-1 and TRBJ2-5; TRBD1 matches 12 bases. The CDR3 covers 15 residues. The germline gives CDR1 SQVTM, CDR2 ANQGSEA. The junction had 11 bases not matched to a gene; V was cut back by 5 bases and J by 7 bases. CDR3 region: CSVRQGGQGALTQYF. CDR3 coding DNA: TGCAGCGTTAGACAAGGGGGACAGGGGGCTCTGACCCAGTACTTC. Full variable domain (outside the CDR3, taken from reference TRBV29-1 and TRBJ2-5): SAVISQKPSRDICQRGTSLTIQCQVDSQVTMMFWYRQQPGQSLTLIATANQGSEATYESGFVIDKFPISRPNLTFSTLTVSNMSPEDSSIYLCSVRQGGQGALTQYFGPGTRLLVL.

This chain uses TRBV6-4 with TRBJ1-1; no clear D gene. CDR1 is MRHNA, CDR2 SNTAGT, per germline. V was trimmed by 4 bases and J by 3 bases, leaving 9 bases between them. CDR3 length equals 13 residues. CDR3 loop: CASSAARDTEAFF. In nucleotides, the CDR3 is TGTGCCAGCAGTGCCGCCCGGGACACTGAAGCTTTCTTT.

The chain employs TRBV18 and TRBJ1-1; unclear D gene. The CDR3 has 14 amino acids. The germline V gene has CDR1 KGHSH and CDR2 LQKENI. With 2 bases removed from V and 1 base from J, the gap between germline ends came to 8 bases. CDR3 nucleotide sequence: TGTGCCAGCTCACCAATGGGAGGGAACACTGAAGCTTTCTTT. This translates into CASSPMGGNTEAFF. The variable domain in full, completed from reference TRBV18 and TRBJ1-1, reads NAGVMQNPRHLVRRRGQEARLRCSPMKGHSHVYWYRQLPEEGLKFMVYLQKENIIDESGMPKERFSAEFPKEGPSILRIQQVVRGDSAAYFCASSPMGGNTEAFFGQGTRLTVV.

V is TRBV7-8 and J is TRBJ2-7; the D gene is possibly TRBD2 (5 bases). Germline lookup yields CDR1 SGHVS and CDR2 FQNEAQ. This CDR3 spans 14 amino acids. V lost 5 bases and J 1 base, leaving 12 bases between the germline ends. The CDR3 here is CASSRGGSSYEQYF. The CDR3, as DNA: TGTGCCAGCAGCCGAGGAGGCAGTTCCTACGAGCAGTACTTC.

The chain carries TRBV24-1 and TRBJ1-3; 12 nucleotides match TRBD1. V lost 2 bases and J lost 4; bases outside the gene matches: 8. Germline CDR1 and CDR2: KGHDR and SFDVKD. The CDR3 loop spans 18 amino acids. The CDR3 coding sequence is TGTGCCACCAGTGATTCCGGGACAGGGGGCGCCTGGGGAAACACCATATATTTT. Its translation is CATSDSGTGGAWGNTIYF.

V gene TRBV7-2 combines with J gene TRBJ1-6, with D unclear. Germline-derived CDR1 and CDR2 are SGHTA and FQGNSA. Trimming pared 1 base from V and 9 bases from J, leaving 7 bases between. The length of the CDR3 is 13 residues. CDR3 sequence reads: CASSLVTVSPLHF. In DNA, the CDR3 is TGTGCCAGCAGCTTAGTAACTGTTTCACCCCTCCACTTT.

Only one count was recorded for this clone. DNA of the CDR3: TGTGCCAGCAGTTACTCCGACAGGGGGTACTACGAGCAGTACTTC. It codes for CASSYSDRGYYEQYF. This rearrangement joins TRBV6-2 or TRBV6-3 to TRBJ2-7; 9 bases are a match to TRBD1. CDR1 and CDR2 from the germline V gene are MNHEY and SVGEGT. This CDR3 comprises 15 residues. V lost 0 bases, J lost 3 bases, and 3 bases stayed unmatched.

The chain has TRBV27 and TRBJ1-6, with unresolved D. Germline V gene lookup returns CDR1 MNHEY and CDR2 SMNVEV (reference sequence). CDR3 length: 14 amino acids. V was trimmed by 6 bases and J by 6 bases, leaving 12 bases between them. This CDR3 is CASRTQALNSPLHF. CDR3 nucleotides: TGTGCCAGCAGGACGCAGGCTCTTAATTCACCCCTCCACTTT.

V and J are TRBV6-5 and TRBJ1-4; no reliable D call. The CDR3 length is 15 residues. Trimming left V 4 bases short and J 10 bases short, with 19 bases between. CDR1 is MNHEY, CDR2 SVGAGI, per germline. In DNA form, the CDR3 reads TGTGCCAGCAGTTCTGGTACAGACTATGGAAGAAAACTGTTTTTT. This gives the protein CASSSGTDYGRKLFF.

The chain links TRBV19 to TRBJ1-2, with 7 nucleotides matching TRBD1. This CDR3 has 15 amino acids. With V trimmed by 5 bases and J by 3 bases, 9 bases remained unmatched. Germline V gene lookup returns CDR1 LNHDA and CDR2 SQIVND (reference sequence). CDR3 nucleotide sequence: TGTGCCAGTAGTCCTAACCAGGGGGGCTACTATGGCTACACCTTC. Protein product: CASSPNQGGYYGYTF.

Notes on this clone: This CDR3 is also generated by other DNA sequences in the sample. CDR3 coding DNA: TGTGCCAGCAGCCTGCAGGGTAACACTGAAGCTTTCTTT. Translation gives CASSLQGNTEAFF. The V call is TRBV7-3, the J call TRBJ1-1, with D tentatively TRBD1 (5 bases). The CDR3 loop spans 13 amino acids. The V and J ends lost 5 bases and 2 bases respectively, with 9 bases between them. Per germline, CDR1 SGHTA and CDR2 FQGTGA.

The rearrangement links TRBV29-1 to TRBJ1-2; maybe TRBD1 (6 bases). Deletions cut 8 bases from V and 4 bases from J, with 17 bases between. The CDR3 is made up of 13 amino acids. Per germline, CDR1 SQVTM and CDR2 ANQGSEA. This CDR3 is CSTSAGGGYGYTF. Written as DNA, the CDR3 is TGCAGCACCTCGGCGGGGGGCGGCTATGGCTACACCTTC. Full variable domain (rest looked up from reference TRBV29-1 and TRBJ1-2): SAVISQKPSRDICQRGTSLTIQCQVDSQVTMMFWYRQQPGQSLTLIATANQGSEATYESGFVIDKFPISRPNLTFSTLTVSNMSPEDSSIYLCSTSAGGGYGYTFGSGTRLTVV.

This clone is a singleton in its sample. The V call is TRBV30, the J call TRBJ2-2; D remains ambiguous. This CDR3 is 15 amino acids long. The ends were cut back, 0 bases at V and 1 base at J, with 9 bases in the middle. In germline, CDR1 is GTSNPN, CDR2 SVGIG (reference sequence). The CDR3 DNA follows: TGTGCCTGGAGTGTGGCAGGATTGAACACCGGGGAGCTGTTTTTT. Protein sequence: CAWSVAGLNTGELFF.

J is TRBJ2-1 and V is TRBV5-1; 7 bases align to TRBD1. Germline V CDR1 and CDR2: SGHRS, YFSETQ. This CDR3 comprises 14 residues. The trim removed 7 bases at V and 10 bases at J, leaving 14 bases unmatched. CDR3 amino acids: CASGGLTGTEEQFF. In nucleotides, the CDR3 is TGCGCCAGCGGCGGGTTGACAGGGACAGAGGAGCAGTTCTTC. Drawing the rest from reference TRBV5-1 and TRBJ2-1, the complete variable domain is KAGVTQTPRYLIKTRGQQVTLSCSPISGHRSVSWYQQTPGQGLQFLFEYFSETQRNKGNFPGRFSGRQFSNSRSEMNVSTLELGDSALYLCASGGLTGTEEQFFGPGTRLTVL.

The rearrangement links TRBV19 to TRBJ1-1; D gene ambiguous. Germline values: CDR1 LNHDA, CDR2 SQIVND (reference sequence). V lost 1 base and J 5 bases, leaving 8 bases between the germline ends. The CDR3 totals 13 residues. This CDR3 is CASSIASGTEAFF. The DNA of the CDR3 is TGTGCCAGTAGTATAGCCTCCGGGACTGAAGCTTTCTTT.

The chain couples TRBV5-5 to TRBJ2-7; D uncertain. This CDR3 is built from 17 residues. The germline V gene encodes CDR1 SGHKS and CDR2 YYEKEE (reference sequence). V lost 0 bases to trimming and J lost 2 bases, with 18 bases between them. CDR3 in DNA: TGTGCCAGCAGCTTGGAGCCCTCGACAACCCATCCCTACGAGCAGTACTTC. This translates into CASSLEPSTTHPYEQYF.